Presented here are 21 T cell receptor beta chains from one specimen sequenced in a study of T cells in Graves' hyperthyroidism and ophthalmopathy. Amplified regions were TCR beta CDR3 sequences from RNA transcripts. Using the HTBI primer set, a first-round RT-PCR was run on the TCR CDR3. TCRdb redid the calling of the multiplex PCR reads with MiXCR, one entry per CDR3 protein. The sample lists approximately 330,000 distinct CDR3 sequences, 18% occurring once. The sequenced sample consisted of blood. These receptors all stem from a woman aged 50 to 65 with Graves' hyperthyroidism.

CDR3 coding DNA: TGTGCCAGCAGCCCAGACCTTTTGACAGGGGGCCTTGGGACCGGGGAGCTGTTTTTT. Translated: CASSPDLLTGGLGTGELFF. The gene calls are TRBV5-5 and TRBJ2-2, with TRBD1 matching over 10 bases. CDR3 size: 19 residues. Trimming at V came to 4 bases and at J to 5 bases, leaving 17 bases not matched to a gene. CDR1 and CDR2 (germline): SGHKS, YYEKEE (reference sequence).

Details on this clonotype: No conserved phenylalanine or tryptophan ends this CDR3, so it is likely a read error. The V and J genes are TRBV29-1 and TRBJ2-3, with 7 bases fitting TRBD2. Germline trimming cut 7 bases from V and 0 bases from J; bases unmatched to any gene: 13. Germline-derived CDR1 and CDR2 are SQVTM and ANQGSEA. This CDR3 spans 16 amino acids. CDR3 sequence (DNA): TGCAGCGGGGTTGCGGTCTCGCGGGAGAGCACAGATACGCAGTATCTT. Translation: CSGVAVSRESTDTQYL.

There are many counts of this clonotype. CDR3 in amino acids: CASTVSSASQDSEAFF. The CDR3 DNA sequence: TGTGCCAGTACGGTTTCGTCGGCCTCTCAGGACTCTGAAGCTTTCTTT. The V call is TRBV19, the J call TRBJ1-1; D unresolved. The CDR3 extends over 16 amino acids. Per the germline V gene, CDR1 is LNHDA and CDR2 is SQIVND (reference sequence). Deletions cut 7 bases from V and 6 bases from J, with 24 bases between.

This clonotype was seen repeatedly, ten times or more. The V gene is TRBV30, the J gene TRBJ1-4; no firm D call. Looked up from germline, CDR1 is GTSNPN and CDR2 is SVGIG (reference sequence). V lost 1 base and J lost 10, with 7 bases in between. The CDR3 has 11 residues. The CDR3 reads CAWSGAGKLFF. CDR3 nucleotide sequence: TGTGCCTGGAGTGGGGCGGGAAAACTGTTTTTT.

This clonotype was detected only a few times. The rearrangement joins TRBV24-1 to TRBJ2-5; D remains unclear. The CDR3 totals 12 residues. The germline CDR1 and CDR2 sequences are KGHDR and SFDVKD. The V gene lost 3 bases and the J gene lost 1 base, with 2 bases spanning the gap. The CDR3 bases are TGTGCCACCAGTGATATCCAAGAGACCCAGTACTTC. Translation: CATSDIQETQYF.

This chain connects TRBV11-1 to TRBJ1-1, with D hard to call. The V gene lost 4 bases and the J gene lost 0 bases, with 12 bases spanning the gap. Germline CDR1 is SGHAT and CDR2 is FQDESV (reference sequence). This CDR3 contains 15 residues. CDR3 DNA: TGTGCCAGCAGCTCGGGCGGTGGGGTGAACACTGAAGCTTTCTTT. This sequence encodes CASSSGGGVNTEAFF. Together with reference TRBV11-1 and TRBJ1-1, the CDR3 gives the full variable domain: EAEVAQSPRYKITEKSQAVAFWCDPISGHATLYWYRQILGQGPELLVQFQDESVVDDSQLPKDRFSAERLKGVDSTLKIQPAELGDSAMYLCASSSGGGVNTEAFFGQGTRLTVV.

The genes are TRBV7-2 and TRBJ2-1; 9 bases fit TRBD2. This CDR3 has 14 amino acids. Trimming took 5 bases from V and 8 from J; bases not matched to a gene: 7. Per the germline V gene, CDR1 is SGHTA and CDR2 is FQGNSA. Written as DNA, the CDR3 is TGTGCCAGCAGCAAGCGGGAGGCCCCCCATGAGCAGTTCTTC. As protein: CASSKREAPHEQFF.

This clonotype appeared many times. The chain uses TRBV11-2 and TRBJ2-5; unclear D gene. CDR1 and CDR2 from the germline V gene are SGHAT and FQNNGV. This CDR3 has 15 amino acids. V was clipped by 3 bases and J by 0 bases, with 11 bases between them. DNA for the CDR3: TGTGCCAGCAGCTTCCCTGAGTGGTACCAAGAGACCCAGTACTTC. Protein sequence: CASSFPEWYQETQYF.

The genes are TRBV28 and TRBJ2-2; TRBD1 matches at 7 bases. This CDR3 region has 16 residues. Per germline, CDR1 MDHEN and CDR2 SYDVKM. Losses at the gene ends were 6 bases for V and 1 base for J; bases not matched to a gene: 8. CDR3 residues: CASSRNRGGNTGELFF. The CDR3 DNA reads as TGTGCCAGCAGCCGCAACAGGGGCGGGAACACCGGGGAGCTGTTTTTT.

As concerns this clonotype: The junction departs from the called germline gene at one end, perhaps through a read error. The rearrangement links TRBV6-1 to TRBJ2-5, with 7 bases fitting TRBD1. From germline, CDR1 is MNHNS and CDR2 SASEGT. The CDR3 is 13 residues long. The CDR3 DNA follows: TGCATCACCCGGGACAGCGTGCAAGAGACCCAGTACTTC. Its protein is CITRDSVQETQYF.

The genes are TRBV27 and TRBJ2-1; possible D gene TRBD2, 5 bases. The length of the CDR3 is 16 residues. With 0 bases removed from V and 4 bases from J, the gap between germline ends came to 13 bases. CDR1 and CDR2 from the germline V gene are MNHEY and SMNVEV (reference sequence). CDR3: CASSLSSLVDYNEQFF. CDR3 bases: TGTGCCAGCAGTTTATCGTCACTAGTCGATTACAATGAGCAGTTCTTC.

The sample holds a few counts of this clonotype. The V gene is TRBV6-6, the J gene TRBJ1-1, with D perhaps TRBD1 (5 bases). The CDR3 spans 15 residues. V was pared by 3 bases and J by 3 bases, with 14 bases between. Per the germline V gene, CDR1 is MNHNY and CDR2 is SVGAGI (reference sequence). The CDR3 nucleotides read TGTGCCAGCAGTTATCTCGGGAGGGGAGACACTGAAGCTTTCTTT. Translated: CASSYLGRGDTEAFF.

This clonotype was observed a handful of times. This chain connects TRBV20-1 to TRBJ2-2, with TRBD2 identical over 10 bases. V gave up 0 bases and J gave up 6 bases; unmatched junction bases: 10. The germline V gene encodes CDR1 DFQATT and CDR2 SNEGSKA (reference sequence). The CDR3 runs to 17 residues. CDR3 residues: CSARDDSASGRSGELFF. Written as DNA, the CDR3 is TGCAGTGCTAGAGATGACTCCGCTAGCGGGAGATCCGGGGAGCTGTTTTTT.

The table lists this clonotype with many counts. The chain carries TRBV20-1 and TRBJ2-7; D unresolved. The CDR3 is made up of 11 amino acids. Looked up from germline, CDR1 is DFQATT and CDR2 is SNEGSKA (reference sequence). The V gene lost 3 bases and the J gene lost 4 bases, with 7 bases spanning the gap. The DNA of the CDR3 is TGCAGTGCTAGGGAACCATACGAGCAGTACTTC. Translated, it gives CSAREPYEQYF.

This clonotype was picked up many times. The chain combines TRBV7-8 with TRBJ1-1, with a weak D call TRBD1 (5 bases). The CDR3 covers 13 residues. The V gene's germline CDR1 is SGHVS and CDR2 FQNEAQ. The V end was cut by 1 base, the J end by 7 bases, with 10 bases between. The CDR3 is CASSLGGDNEAFF. DNA for the CDR3: TGTGCCAGCAGCTTAGGGGGCGACAATGAAGCTTTCTTT. The variable domain in full, completed from reference TRBV7-8 and TRBJ1-1, reads GAGVSQSPRYKVAKRGQDVALRCDPISGHVSLFWYQQALGQGPEFLTYFQNEAQLDKSGLPSDRFFAERPEGSVSTLKIQRTQQEDSAVYLCASSLGGDNEAFFGQGTRLTVV.

This rearrangement joins TRBV6-8 to TRBJ2-1, with TRBD2 identical over 8 bases. The CDR3 has 13 residues. With 7 bases clipped from V and 6 bases from J, the junction kept 5 bases outside the gene matches. The V gene's germline CDR1 is MNHGY and CDR2 SAAAGT. The CDR3 coding sequence is TGTGCCAGCACCGGGACTAGTCGCAATGAGCAGTTCTTC. It yields the protein CASTGTSRNEQFF.

The CDR3: CASSFASGGANEQFF. CDR3 nucleotide sequence: TGTGCCAGCAGCTTCGCTAGCGGGGGGGCCAATGAGCAGTTCTTC. The chain combines TRBV7-3 with TRBJ2-1; 12 bases fit TRBD2. This CDR3 is built from 15 residues. V shed 3 bases, J shed 6 bases, and the junction held 3 bases outside the gene matches. Germline lookup yields CDR1 SGHTA and CDR2 FQGTGA.

The CDR3 is CASSFGPAAITDTQYF. In DNA, the CDR3 is TGTGCCAGCAGTTTCGGGCCAGCAGCAATCACAGATACGCAGTATTTT. The chain combines TRBV27 with TRBJ2-3; D not resolved. Germline CDR1 and CDR2: MNHEY and SMNVEV (reference sequence). The CDR3 is made up of 16 amino acids. Trimming removed 3 bases from V and 2 bases from J, with 15 bases in between.

The V gene is TRBV7-3, the J gene TRBJ1-2; D perhaps matches TRBD1 (5 bases). The CDR3 spans 14 residues. Looked up from germline, CDR1 is SGHTA and CDR2 is FQGTGA. Trimming shortened V by 2 bases and J by 8 bases, and 15 bases separated the two germline ends. CDR3 amino acids: CASSLADRGGGYTF. CDR3 coding DNA: TGTGCCAGCAGCTTAGCTGACCGTGGGGGAGGCTACACCTTC.

The table lists this clonotype with many counts. V usage is TRBV2 and J usage is TRBJ2-7, with a tentative D call TRBD2 (6 bases). The CDR3 has 13 amino acids. Germline V lookup: CDR1 SNHLY, CDR2 FYNNEI. V shed 9 bases and J shed 2 bases, with 14 bases lying between them. CDR3: CASAPGAPYEQYV. In nucleotides, the CDR3 is TGTGCCAGTGCTCCGGGAGCTCCCTACGAGCAGTACGTC.

The gene calls are TRBV20-1 and TRBJ2-1, with 14 nucleotides matching TRBD2. The V gene's germline CDR1 is DFQATT and CDR2 SNEGSKA (reference sequence). J lost 2 bases, V lost 1 base, and 4 bases had no gene match. The CDR3 covers 17 residues. CDR3 bases: TGCAGTGCTAGAGTCCCGGGACTAGCGGGGGCCTACAATGAGCAGTTCTTC. Translated, it gives CSARVPGLAGAYNEQFF.